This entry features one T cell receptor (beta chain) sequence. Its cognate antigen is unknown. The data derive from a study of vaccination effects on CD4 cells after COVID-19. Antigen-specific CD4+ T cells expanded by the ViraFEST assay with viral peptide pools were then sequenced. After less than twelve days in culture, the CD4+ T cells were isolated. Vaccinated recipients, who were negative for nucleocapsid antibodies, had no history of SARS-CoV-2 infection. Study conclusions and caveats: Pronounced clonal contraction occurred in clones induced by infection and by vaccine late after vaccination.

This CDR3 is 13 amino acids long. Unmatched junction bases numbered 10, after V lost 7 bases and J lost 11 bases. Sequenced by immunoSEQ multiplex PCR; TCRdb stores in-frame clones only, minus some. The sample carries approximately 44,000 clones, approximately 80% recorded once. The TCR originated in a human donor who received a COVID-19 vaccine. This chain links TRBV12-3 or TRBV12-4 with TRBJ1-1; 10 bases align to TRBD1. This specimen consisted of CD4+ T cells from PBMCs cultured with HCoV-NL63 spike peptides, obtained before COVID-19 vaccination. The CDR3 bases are TGTGCCAGCACGTCCGGGACAGGGGATTTGGCTTTCTTT. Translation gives CASTSGTGDLAFF.